This passage covers 9 T cell receptor beta chains from one sample sequenced in a study of Ad26.COV2.S vaccination and SARS-CoV-2 variants. This table comes from immunoSEQ multiplex PCR, and its TCRdb copy is limited to in-frame clones, with some not included. The table records over 110,000 clones, roughly 89% of them present only once. This sample comprised peripheral blood, obtained after recovery from COVID-19. The receptors here all came from a human donor who had recovered from COVID-19.

The chain uses TRBV18 and TRBJ2-3, with D perhaps matching TRBD1 (6 bases). There are 14 residues in the CDR3. Deletions cut 3 bases from V and 2 bases from J, with 9 bases between. CDR1 is KGHSH and CDR2 is LQKENI in the germline V gene. This CDR3 is CASSPGQYTDTQYF. In nucleotides, the CDR3 is TGTGCCAGCTCACCTGGACAGTACACAGATACGCAGTATTTT.

The genes are TRBV13 and TRBJ2-4; tentatively, D is TRBD2 (6 bases). V was trimmed by 5 bases and J by 6 bases, leaving 17 bases between them. The germline V gene has CDR1 PRHDT and CDR2 FYEKMQ (reference sequence). There are 15 residues in the CDR3. For the CDR3, the DNA is TGTGCCAGCAGCCCCCCCGGGACTGCCTTAAACATTCAGTACTTC. It specifies CASSPPGTALNIQYF.

The chain carries TRBV19 and TRBJ1-5; D remains unclear. V lost 4 bases and J lost 0, with 10 bases in between. Germline V gene lookup returns CDR1 LNHDA and CDR2 SQIVND (reference sequence). The CDR3 loop spans 15 amino acids. The CDR3 protein is CASSRRQNSNQPQHF. As DNA, the CDR3 is TGTGCCAGTAGTAGACGGCAGAATAGCAATCAGCCCCAGCATTTT.

J is TRBJ2-1 and V is TRBV18; the match to TRBD1 covers 8 bases. Germline V gene sequence: CDR1 KGHSH, CDR2 LQKENI. V shed 6 bases and J 8 bases; nucleotides not matched to a gene: 12. The CDR3 runs to 15 residues. The CDR3 is CASSYNRGYFDEQFF. The CDR3 nucleotides read TGTGCCAGCTCGTACAACAGGGGGTATTTCGATGAGCAGTTCTTC.

This clone came up once. This chain connects TRBV10-2 to TRBJ2-7; 7 bases align to TRBD1. CDR3 length: 15 amino acids. Trimming took 8 bases from V and 2 from J; bases not matched to a gene: 12. Germline assignment: CDR1 WSHSY and CDR2 SAAADI. CDR3 residues: CASEGAAGKPYEQYF. Written as DNA, the CDR3 is TGCGCCAGCGAGGGGGCGGCAGGAAAACCCTACGAGCAGTACTTC.

In its sample, this clone was seen a few times. Other DNA sequences of this sample code for an identical CDR3. This sequence joins TRBV5-8 and TRBJ1-1, with D possibly TRBD1 on 6 matching bases. V lost 2 bases to trimming and J lost 1 base, with 9 bases between them. Germline loops: CDR1 SGHTS, CDR2 YDEGEE. This CDR3 has 14 amino acids. In DNA form, the CDR3 reads TGTGCCAGCAGCTTAGTCAGGGGGAACACTGAAGCTTTCTTT. This sequence encodes CASSLVRGNTEAFF.

The CDR3 here is CASSLAWEDSYEQYF. The CDR3 DNA follows: TGTGCCAGCAGCTTGGCGTGGGAGGACTCCTACGAGCAGTACTTC. The V call is TRBV5-6, the J call TRBJ2-7; D possibly corresponds to TRBD2 (6 bases). CDR1 is SGHDT and CDR2 is YYEEEE in the germline V gene. This CDR3 comprises 15 residues. The V end was cut by 0 bases, the J end by 0 bases, with 10 bases between.

V usage is TRBV3-1 (or the pseudogene TRBV3-2) and J usage is TRBJ1-1; TRBD1 matches 8 bases. The CDR3 has 17 amino acids. V lost 0 bases to trimming and J lost 3 bases; unmatched junction nucleotides: 9. The V gene's germline CDR1 is LGHDT and CDR2 YNNKEL (reference sequence). CDR3 bases: TGTGCCAGCAGCCAAGATGGACAGGGATCAACGGACACTGAAGCTTTCTTT. It yields the protein CASSQDGQGSTDTEAFF.

This chain uses TRBV6-5 with TRBJ2-2; D call uncertain. The CDR3 is 15 amino acids. The germline gives CDR1 MNHEY, CDR2 SVGAGI. V lost 0 bases to trimming and J lost 7 bases, with 12 bases between them. The CDR3 bases are TGTGCCAGCAGTTACTCGTGGCAGCCCGACGGGGAGCTGTTTTTT. Its translation is CASSYSWQPDGELFF.